The source of this T cell receptor beta chain is a study of shared clonotypes between healthy human individuals. Only in-frame clones appear in the TCRdb table, and some are missing; sequencing was by immunoSEQ multiplex PCR. Of about 490,000 clones listed, over 70% are singletons. The germline V gene has CDR1 SGHTA and CDR2 FQGNSA. V shed 10 bases, J shed 2 bases, and the junction held 9 bases outside the gene matches. The CDR3 has 14 residues. This TCR came from a middle-aged woman in good health. Some clones in this sample may be carry-over from other donors' samples. V gene TRBV7-2 combines with J gene TRBJ2-3, with 7 bases fitting TRBD2. Sequencing was carried out using PBMCs. DNA of the CDR3: TGTGCCACGGGGCAAGCGGGACTCACAGATACGCAGTATTTT. Translated, it gives CATGQAGLTDTQYF.